This T cell receptor (beta chain) was sequenced in a study of regulatory T cells in long-lasting Graves disease. CDR3-region Arm-PCR and iRepertoire HTBI primers produced the TCR beta libraries. TCRdb re-called the multiplex PCR reads with MiXCR, one entry per CDR3 protein. The data contain 250,000 or so distinct CDR3 sequences, around a sixth of them singletons. Time point of the sample: newly diagnosed GD, antithyroid drugs for less than 3 months. From PBMCs, RNA was extracted and then used to make the TCR library. American Thyroid Association guidelines were used to diagnose Graves' disease. It was an endocrinology department in Xi'an, China, that provided the patients. V gave up 10 bases and J gave up 1 base, with 24 bases separating them. CDR3 size: 17 residues. CDR1 is MNHNS and CDR2 is SASEGT in the germline V gene. The same data also contributed to another study, on T cells in Graves' hyperthyroidism and ophthalmopathy.

The source of this sequence is a woman aged 25 to 39 with Graves disease. The rearrangement uses TRBV6-1 and TRBJ2-3; a weak D match, TRBD2 (6 bases). Here the sequenced sample was peripheral blood mononuclear cells (PBMCs), taken at new diagnosis, from a patient treated with antithyroid drugs. The CDR3 nucleotides are TGTGCCACATCACTCCTGTCTTTAGGCGGGGGCACAGATACGCAGTATTTT. It codes for CATSLLSLGGGTDTQYF.